This record looks at one T cell receptor (beta chain) sequence and its context. This specimen comes from a study of blood T cell repertoires in COVID-19. In the study overall: Italy, Spain and the United States were the sources of the convalescent and acute COVID-19 samples. Sources were T cells, B-cell-depleted T cells, or PBMCs; the material itself was cDNA or gDNA.

Unmatched junction bases numbered 3, after V lost 0 bases and J lost 3 bases. The V gene's germline CDR1 is SGDLS and CDR2 YYNGEE. The length of the CDR3 is 15 residues. As processed by the authors: From reference gene primer amplification, estimates of nucleated cell counts were derived. This table comes from immunoSEQ multiplex PCR, and its TCRdb copy is limited to in-frame clones, with some not included. The V and J calls and clone size were taken over from that table, and D and trimming were inferred from the DNA. The sample includes approximately 60,000 clones, around 85% seen only once; the top ten take 20%.

The chain is built from TRBV9 and TRBJ2-3, with 8 nucleotides matching TRBD1. The receptor comes from a woman of 80 years or more with active or convalescent COVID-19. Sequenced input: peripheral blood. The CDR3 region has the DNA TGTGCCAGCAGCGTAGTTGACAGGGGAACAGATACGCAGTATTTT. Its protein product is CASSVVDRGTDTQYF.